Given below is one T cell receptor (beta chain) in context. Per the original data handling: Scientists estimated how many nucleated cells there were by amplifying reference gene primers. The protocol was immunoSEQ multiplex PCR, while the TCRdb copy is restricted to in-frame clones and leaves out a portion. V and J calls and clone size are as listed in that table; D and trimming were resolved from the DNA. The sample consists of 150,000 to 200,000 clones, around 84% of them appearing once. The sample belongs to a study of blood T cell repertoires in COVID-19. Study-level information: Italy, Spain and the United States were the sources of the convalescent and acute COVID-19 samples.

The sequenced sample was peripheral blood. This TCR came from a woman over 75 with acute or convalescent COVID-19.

The CDR3 DNA follows: TGTGCCAGCAGCTTAGCGGGATGGAGCACAGATACGCAGTATTTT. Translation gives CASSLAGWSTDTQYF. The chain joins TRBV5-6 to TRBJ2-3, with TRBD2 identical over 7 bases. V shed 2 bases, J shed 0 bases, and the junction held 3 bases outside the gene matches. The CDR3 is 15 amino acids. From germline, CDR1 is SGHDT and CDR2 YYEEEE.